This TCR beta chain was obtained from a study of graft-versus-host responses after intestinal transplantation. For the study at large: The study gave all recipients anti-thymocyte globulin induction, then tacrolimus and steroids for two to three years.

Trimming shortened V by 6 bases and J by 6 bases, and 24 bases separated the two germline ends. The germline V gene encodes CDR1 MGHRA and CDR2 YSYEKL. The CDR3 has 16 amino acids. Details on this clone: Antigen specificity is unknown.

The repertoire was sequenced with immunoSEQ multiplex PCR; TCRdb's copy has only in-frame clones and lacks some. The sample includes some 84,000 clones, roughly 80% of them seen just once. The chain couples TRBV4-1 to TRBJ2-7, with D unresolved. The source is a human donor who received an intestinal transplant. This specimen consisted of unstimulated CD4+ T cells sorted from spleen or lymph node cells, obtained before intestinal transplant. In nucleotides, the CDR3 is TGCGCCAGCAGGGCAGACCCCACGAGTAGGAGAGCCGAGCAGTACTTC. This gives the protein CASRADPTSRRAEQYF.